The next 3 T cell receptor beta chains were all read from a single sample in a study of beta chain features in type 1 diabetes (dated by TCRdb to 2016 to 2019). Points the paper makes about the study in general: A moderate but significant shortening of TCRB CDR3 length was observed in type 1 diabetes patients in all four CD4+ subsets.

The library was made by the immunoSEQ multiplex PCR assay. The entire amount of isolated RNA was reverse transcribed using the High Capacity cDNA Reverse Transcription Kit, so the sequenced TCRB transcripts were expressed ones. TCRdb mirrors the immuneACCESS table, restricted to in-frame sequences. Some clones are absent from its copies; in checked studies, under half trace to an unresolved V gene, and the reason for the others is unknown. The sample data list more than 150,000 clones, and roughly 9% of these were observed just once. The top ten constitute 0.7% of the sample. These receptors are not linked to any known antigen. The sequenced sample was central memory CD4+ T cells from blood. These receptors were obtained from a woman aged 25 to 45 with type 1 diabetes.

This chain links TRBV7-2 with TRBJ1-5; 8 nucleotides align to TRBD1. Germline V gives CDR1 SGHTA, CDR2 FQGNSA. Trimming took 2 bases from V and 2 from J; bases not matched to a gene: 2. The CDR3 contains 15 residues. The DNA of the CDR3 is TGTGCCAGCAGCTTATCAGGGGGCGGCAATCAGCCCCAGCATTTT. This codes for CASSLSGGGNQPQHF.

This clone showed up just a few times. The chain couples TRBV30 to TRBJ1-2, with 7 bases lining up with TRBD1. CDR1 is GTSNPN and CDR2 is SVGIG in the germline V gene (reference sequence). This CDR3 is built from 13 residues. V was pared by 1 base and J by 5 bases, with 4 bases of the junction left unmatched. Here the CDR3 DNA reads TGTGCCTGGAGTGCAACGACAGGGTATGGCTACACCTTC. The encoded protein is CAWSATTGYGYTF.

This clone has only a few counts. V usage is TRBV7-3 and J usage is TRBJ2-1; D call uncertain. Germline values: CDR1 SGHTA, CDR2 FQGTGA. V gave up 3 bases and J gave up 6 bases, with 3 bases separating them. There are 11 residues in the CDR3. CDR3 nucleotide sequence: TGTGCCAGCAGCTTCGGCAATGAGCAGTTCTTC. The encoded protein is CASSFGNEQFF.